The 18 T cell receptor beta chains listed next were all sequenced from one sample in a study of blood T cell repertoires in COVID-19 (dated by TCRdb to 2018 to 2020). Library creation used the immunoSEQ multiplex PCR assay. The table was pulled from immuneACCESS by TCRdb, which kept in-frame rearrangements only. Such tables lose some clones; where checked, under half of the loss comes from unresolved V genes, and the rest has no known cause. This sample has 200,000 to 300,000 clones in its table, and over 75% of those were observed once. The top ten clonotypes cover around 0.67% of the sample. Sequencing was done on a sample of peripheral blood. Every receptor here comes from a human donor in a cohort sampled during active COVID-19.

V gene TRBV5-1 combines with J gene TRBJ1-4; D might be TRBD1 (5 bases). Germline values: CDR1 SGHRS, CDR2 YFSETQ. This CDR3 has 16 residues. Trimming left V 4 bases short and J 0 bases short, with 13 bases between. DNA for the CDR3: TGCGCCAGCAGCGGCGGGGCCGTTGCAACTAATGAAAAACTGTTTTTT. It yields the protein CASSGGAVATNEKLFF. Filled out from reference TRBV5-1 and TRBJ1-4, the complete variable domain reads KAGVTQTPRYLIKTRGQQVTLSCSPISGHRSVSWYQQTPGQGLQFLFEYFSETQRNKGNFPGRFSGRQFSNSRSEMNVSTLELGDSALYLCASSGGAVATNEKLFFGSGTQLSVL.

The V and J genes are TRBV2 and TRBJ2-7; the D gene is possibly TRBD1 (6 bases). CDR1 and CDR2 from the germline V gene are SNHLY and FYNNEI. Trimming shortened V by 7 bases and J by 5 bases, and 21 bases separated the two germline ends. The CDR3 covers 15 residues. The CDR3 spells CASTRTGILFHEQYF. The CDR3 DNA is TGTGCCAGCACCCGCACAGGGATTTTGTTCCACGAGCAGTACTTC.

The rearrangement uses TRBV30 and TRBJ2-2; tentative D call: TRBD2 (5 bases). With 4 bases removed from V and 0 bases from J, the gap between germline ends came to 9 bases. Looked up from germline, CDR1 is GTSNPN and CDR2 is SVGIG (reference sequence). The CDR3 loop spans 14 amino acids. This CDR3 is CAWNLAPNTGELFF. In DNA form, the CDR3 reads TGTGCCTGGAATCTAGCCCCGAACACCGGGGAGCTGTTTTTT. The whole variable domain, filled in from reference TRBV30 and TRBJ2-2, reads SQTIHQWPATLVQPVGSPLSLECTVEGTSNPNLYWYRQAAGRGLQLLFYSVGIGQISSEVPQNLSASRPQDRQFILSSKKLLLSDSGFYLCAWNLAPNTGELFFGEGSRLTVL.

This chain links TRBV28 with TRBJ2-4; D remains ambiguous. This CDR3 region has 14 residues. The V gene lost 5 bases and the J gene lost 3 bases, with 11 bases spanning the gap. Germline V gives CDR1 MDHEN, CDR2 SYDVKM. Here the CDR3 reads CASSRYRDKNIQYF. In DNA form, the CDR3 reads TGTGCCAGCAGTAGATACAGAGACAAAAACATTCAGTACTTC.

The chain is built from TRBV5-1 and TRBJ2-2; D may be TRBD1 (6 bases). V lost 4 bases and J lost 1, with 11 bases in between. Per the germline V gene, CDR1 is SGHRS and CDR2 is YFSETQ. The CDR3 consists of 15 residues. CDR3 sequence reads: CASSLGHMNTGELFF. CDR3 DNA: TGCGCCAGCAGCCTGGGACACATGAACACCGGGGAGCTGTTTTTT.

The J gene is TRBJ1-4, the V gene TRBV23-1; 8 bases map to TRBD1. TRBV23-1 is an ORF, with its function uncertain. There are 17 residues in the CDR3. With 4 bases clipped from V and 8 bases from J, the junction kept 15 bases outside the gene matches. The CDR3 spells CASSPPVQGQAIEKLFF. Here the CDR3 DNA reads TGCGCCAGCAGTCCCCCAGTCCAGGGACAGGCCATCGAAAAACTGTTTTTT.

The V gene is TRBV5-1, the J gene TRBJ1-2; 8 positions match TRBD1. The CDR3 has 15 amino acids. Germline V gives CDR1 SGHRS, CDR2 YFSETQ. V lost 0 bases and J lost 4; bases outside the gene matches: 5. The CDR3 here is CASSLEGQDIYGYTF. The CDR3 coding sequence is TGCGCCAGCAGCTTGGAGGGACAGGACATCTATGGCTACACCTTC.

The V and J genes are TRBV3-1 (or the pseudogene TRBV3-2) and TRBJ2-1; 8 nucleotides match TRBD2. CDR3 length: 13 residues. Per germline, CDR1 LGHDT and CDR2 YNNKEL (reference sequence). J was trimmed by 7 bases and V by 6 bases; bases with no gene match: 5. The CDR3 reads CASRLSGRNEQFF. CDR3 in DNA: TGTGCCAGCAGACTCAGCGGGAGAAATGAGCAGTTCTTC.

This chain links TRBV3-1 (or the pseudogene TRBV3-2) with TRBJ2-7; D unclear. The CDR3 extends over 14 amino acids. Trimming took 1 base from V and 2 from J, leaving 9 bases between them. Per germline, CDR1 LGHDT and CDR2 YNNKEL (reference sequence). CDR3 amino acids: CASSQAGQTYEQYF. CDR3 in DNA: TGTGCCAGCAGCCAAGCTGGGCAGACCTACGAGCAGTACTTC.

The gene calls are TRBV19 and TRBJ1-2; 9 nucleotides line up with TRBD1. The J segment lost 4 bases and the V segment lost 4 bases, leaving 4 bases of the junction unmatched. This CDR3 spans 14 amino acids. Germline assignment: CDR1 LNHDA and CDR2 SQIVND (reference sequence). The CDR3: CASSRDRAGYGYTF. CDR3 nucleotide sequence: TGTGCCAGTAGTAGGGACAGGGCCGGCTATGGCTACACCTTC. Combining the CDR3 with reference TRBV19 and TRBJ1-2 gives the whole variable domain DGGITQSPKYLFRKEGQNVTLSCEQNLNHDAMYWYRQDPGQGLRLIYYSQIVNDFQKGDIAEGYSVSREKKESFPLTVTSAQKNPTAFYLCASSRDRAGYGYTFGSGTRLTVV.

This clone was recorded once. The V gene is TRBV4-1, the J gene TRBJ2-5; 9 nucleotides align to TRBD1. CDR3 length: 17 amino acids. V dropped 0 bases and J dropped 5; count of bases not matched to a gene: 10. The germline gives CDR1 MGHRA, CDR2 YSYEKL. For the CDR3, the DNA is TGCGCCAGCAGCCAAGAACCCCACAGGGGGCGGAGGGAGACCCAGTACTTC. It specifies CASSQEPHRGRRETQYF.

The chain joins TRBV30 to TRBJ2-5; TRBD2 aligns across 8 bases. Trimming removed 5 bases from V and 2 bases from J; junction bases left unmatched: 13. Germline V gene sequence: CDR1 GTSNPN, CDR2 SVGIG (reference sequence). CDR3 size: 16 residues. CDR3 amino acids: CAWEAWASGLQETQYF. Here the CDR3 DNA reads TGTGCCTGGGAGGCTTGGGCTAGCGGGTTACAAGAGACCCAGTACTTC.

The chain joins TRBV4-1 to TRBJ1-1, with TRBD1 as a possible D gene (6 bases). Trimming removed 2 bases from V and 0 bases from J, with 13 bases in between. Germline V lookup: CDR1 MGHRA, CDR2 YSYEKL. The CDR3 totals 16 residues. The CDR3 sequence is CASSQRTGILNTEAFF. DNA for the CDR3: TGCGCCAGCAGCCAAAGAACAGGGATCCTGAACACTGAAGCTTTCTTT.

The chain employs TRBV28 and TRBJ2-1; 8 bases fit TRBD2. J gave up 3 bases and V 7 bases, and 8 bases lay outside the gene matches. Germline lookup yields CDR1 MDHEN and CDR2 SYDVKM. This CDR3 is 15 amino acids long. CDR3 region: CASISGLALYNEQFF. The CDR3 DNA reads TGTGCCAGCATTTCCGGACTAGCTCTCTACAATGAGCAGTTCTTC.

The gene calls are TRBV30 and TRBJ2-7; TRBD2 matches 13 bases. This CDR3 has 15 amino acids. CDR1 is GTSNPN, CDR2 SVGIG, per germline (reference sequence). V lost 5 bases to trimming and J lost 4 bases; unmatched junction nucleotides: 8. The chain's CDR3 is CAWHPLAGGSYEQYF. The CDR3 DNA is TGTGCCTGGCACCCACTAGCGGGGGGGTCTTACGAGCAGTACTTC.

The CDR3 is CASTSGGARTGELFF. DNA for the CDR3: TGTGCCAGCACTAGCGGGGGGGCACGGACCGGGGAGCTGTTTTTT. The rearrangement joins TRBV27 to TRBJ2-2; 12 bases are a match to TRBD2. J gave up 5 bases and V 7 bases, and 5 bases lay outside the gene matches. Germline-derived CDR1 and CDR2 are MNHEY and SMNVEV (reference sequence). The CDR3 covers 15 residues.

The chain couples TRBV4-1 to TRBJ2-7; the match to TRBD2 covers 8 bases. V was clipped by 1 base and J by 1 base; unmatched bases: 9. Looked up from germline, CDR1 is MGHRA and CDR2 is YSYEKL. The CDR3 has 17 residues. CDR3 residues: CASSQGLLAAYSYEQYF. CDR3 DNA: TGCGCCAGCAGCCAAGGTCTACTAGCGGCTTATTCCTACGAGCAGTACTTC.

This chain connects TRBV3-1 (or the pseudogene TRBV3-2) to TRBJ2-3; D is possibly TRBD2 (6 bases). Trimming pared 0 bases from V and 1 base from J, leaving 14 bases between. Germline CDR1 reads LGHDT; CDR2 reads YNNKEL (reference sequence). The CDR3 is 17 amino acids. DNA of the CDR3: TGTGCCAGCAGCCAAGATATCCGGGGGTCTGGCACAGATACGCAGTATTTT. Protein: CASSQDIRGSGTDTQYF.